These T cell receptor beta chains were read from a single sample in a study of CD8+ T cells in alopecia areata. The protocol was immunoSEQ multiplex PCR, while the TCRdb copy is restricted to in-frame clones and leaves out a portion. Of fewer than 250,000 clones listed, approximately 47% are singletons. The material was CD4+ T cells sorted from blood, obtained around week 36, from a patient treated with tofacitinib. The receptors originated from a human donor with alopecia areata. Both conserved end residues are part of each CDR3. D genes are given only for firm matches. Clone sizes are given selectively: once, few, many, or a class where the clone is expanded.

TGCGCCAGCAGCATAGGAACCGGGGAGCTGTTTTTT	CASSIGTGELFF	TRBJ2-2	.	.	TRBV5-1
TGCAGCGTTGGCACAGGACCATCACGGGAGCAGTACTTC	CSVGTGPSREQYF	TRBJ2-5	.	.	TRBV29-1
TGCGCCAGCAGCCTCAGCCCCAGACAGTCCTATGGCTACACCTTC	CASSLSPRQSYGYTF	TRBJ1-2	medium-sized	.	TRBV4-3
TGTGCCTGGAGTGTATCGGGACAGGGGCAAGAGACCCAGTACTTC	CAWSVSGQGQETQYF	TRBJ2-5	few	TRBD1	TRBV30
TGTGCCAGCAGCCAAATGGGCGGTAACGAGCAGTACTTC	CASSQMGGNEQYF	TRBJ2-7	few	.	TRBV5-5
TGTGCCAGCTCACCAACGGGACAGGGGACAAACACTGAAGCTTTCTTT	CASSPTGQGTNTEAFF	TRBJ1-1	.	TRBD1	TRBV18
TGTGCCTGGAGTGTATGGGGACAGGGATTTTTCTCTGGAAACACCATATATTTT	CAWSVWGQGFFSGNTIYF	TRBJ1-3	.	TRBD1	TRBV30
TGTGCCGGGAAGGAGCACTTCACAGATACGCAGTATTTT	CAGKEHFTDTQYF	TRBJ2-3	.	.	TRBV30
TGTGCCAGCACCAACCCGGGTACCAATCAGCCCCAGCATTTT	CASTNPGTNQPQHF	TRBJ1-5	.	.	TRBV6-5
TGTGCCAGCAGCATGGGGGCCCAAGGAAGGTCTGGAAACACCATATATTTT	CASSMGAQGRSGNTIYF	TRBJ1-3	.	.	TRBV5-4
TGTGCCAGCAGCGCAAGTCGTCGACTAGCACGGCGTGAGCAGTACTTC	CASSASRRLARREQYF	TRBJ2-7	.	TRBD2	TRBV13
TGTGCCAGCAGCTTTGGCCCGACGTATCAGCCCCAGCATTTT	CASSFGPTYQPQHF	TRBJ1-5	.	.	TRBV5-6
TGTGCCAGCAGTGGAGGAGGGCCAGAGACCCAGTACTTC	CASSGGGPETQYF	TRBJ2-5	.	.	TRBV25-1